Presented here are 2 T cell receptor beta chains from one specimen sequenced in a study of control samples from healthy donors and cancer patients. Assay: immunoSEQ multiplex PCR; the TCRdb copy retains only in-frame clones and omits some. The table has about 140,000 clones, approximately 91% seen once. Specimen: blood. These receptors were collected from a woman aged 25 to 39 in good health.

This clone was counted a few times. The V call is TRBV3-1 (or the pseudogene TRBV3-2), the J call TRBJ1-1, with a tentative D call TRBD1 (6 bases). V lost 1 base and J 0 bases, leaving 9 bases between the germline ends. The CDR3 is made up of 15 amino acids. Germline loops: CDR1 LGHDT, CDR2 YNNKEL (reference sequence). The CDR3 here is CASSQVGGMNTEAFF. The CDR3 DNA reads as TGTGCCAGCAGCCAAGTTGGGGGCATGAACACTGAAGCTTTCTTT.

The chain is built from TRBV7-3 and TRBJ2-7; the D gene is possibly TRBD2 (6 bases). Germline values: CDR1 SGHTA, CDR2 FQGTGA. The CDR3 is 13 residues long. Trimming left V 2 bases short and J 6 bases short, with 11 bases between. The CDR3 spells CASSLLAGSEQYF. CDR3 bases: TGTGCCAGCAGCTTACTCGCCGGGAGCGAGCAGTACTTC.